A selection of T cell receptor beta chains follows, all from one sample in a study of T cell changes during pregnancy in multiple sclerosis. Data came from immunoSEQ multiplex PCR; TCRdb stores just in-frame clones and leaves some out. The sample carries over 9,000 clones, 75% to 85% recorded once. The sample was CD8+ T cells from peripheral blood mononuclear cells, taken in the third trimester of pregnancy. The receptors come from a female donor in good health, enrolled as a control in a pregnancy study. CDR3s include the opening cysteine and the closing phenylalanine or tryptophan. The order of the fields is V gene, J gene, clone size, D gene, CDR3 DNA, CDR3 protein. The D gene is left open where the match is weak. Rows may omit the clone size; those that give it use once, few, many or a size class.

TRBV13	TRBJ2-7	-	-	TGTGCCAGCAGCTTAGGCCCCGGACTTGGGAACTACGAGCAGTACTTC	CASSLGPGLGNYEQYF
TRBV5-5	TRBJ1-4	once	TRBD1	TGTGCCAGCAGCCTGACAGGGGGCAGGAGTGAAAAACTGTTTTTT	CASSLTGGRSEKLFF
TRBV19	TRBJ2-7	-	-	TGTGCCAGTAGTCCCTTTGAAGGAGGCTACGAGCAGTACTTC	CASSPFEGGYEQYF
TRBV6-6	TRBJ2-6	-	-	TGTGCCAGCACCGGGGATGCCACCTTTGGGGCCAACGTCCTGACTTTC	CASTGDATFGANVLTF
TRBV5-6	TRBJ1-1	-	-	TGTGCCAGCAGCCGCGGGGACACTGAAGCTTTCTTT	CASSRGDTEAFF
TRBV7-3	TRBJ1-1	-	TRBD1	TGTGCCAGCAGCTTAATTGGGACAGGGAAAACTGAAGCTTTCTTT	CASSLIGTGKTEAFF
TRBV10-3	TRBJ1-2	-	-	TGTGCCATCAGACCTAGGGGCAGTCGACTTGGCTACACCTTC	CAIRPRGSRLGYTF
TRBV5-6	TRBJ2-7	few	TRBD2	TGTGCCAGCAGCTTGTCAGCGGGGACCTACGAGCAGTACTTC	CASSLSAGTYEQYF
TRBV5-6	TRBJ1-5	-	-	TGTGCCAGCAGCTGGGGGGGCGCTTACAATCAGCCCCAGCATTTT	CASSWGGAYNQPQHF
TRBV7-9	TRBJ2-7	-	TRBD2	TGTGCCAGCAGCTTGCCGGGACTAGCGGGAGTCGAGCAGTACTTC	CASSLPGLAGVEQYF
TRBV11-2	TRBJ2-1	-	TRBD2	TGTGCCAGCAGCTTATGGTTTAGCGGGGACAATGAGCAGTTCTTC	CASSLWFSGDNEQFF
TRBV7-2	TRBJ2-3	-	TRBD2	TGTGCCAGCAGCTTAGGACTAGCGGGAGGGACGGGAACAGATACGCAGTATTTT	CASSLGLAGGTGTDTQYF
TRBV7-9	TRBJ2-7	-	-	TGTGCCAGCAGCCCCCGAGACACCTACGAGCAGTACTTC	CASSPRDTYEQYF
TRBV5-6	TRBJ1-2	few	TRBD1	TGTGCCAGCAGCTTGGTTGGGACAGGGGGGCCCGTCGCTGGCTACACCTTC	CASSLVGTGGPVAGYTF
TRBV27	TRBJ1-6	-	-	TGTGCCAGCAGTGGGACGGGAGGCAATTCACCCCTCCACTTT	CASSGTGGNSPLHF
TRBV7-8	TRBJ2-7	-	TRBD1	TGTGCCAGCAGCTTCCGGACAGGGGGTTCCTACGAGCAGTACTTC	CASSFRTGGSYEQYF
TRBV6-4	TRBJ2-1	-	TRBD1	TGTGCCAGCAGTGACTCACCGGGACAGGGGGCCGATGAGCAGTTCTTC	CASSDSPGQGADEQFF
TRBV7-9	TRBJ2-7	-	TRBD1	TGTGCCAGCAGCCCCCGGACAGGGAGCTCCTACGAGCAGTACTTC	CASSPRTGSSYEQYF
TRBV7-9	TRBJ2-5	hyperexpanded	TRBD2	TGTGCCAGCAGCTCCGGGACTAGCGGATTCCAAGAGACCCAGTACTTC	CASSSGTSGFQETQYF
TRBV6-5	TRBJ2-7	-	TRBD2	TGTGCCAGCAGTTCAAAGCGGGGAGCCTACGAGCAGTACTTC	CASSSKRGAYEQYF
TRBV30	TRBJ2-7	few	-	TGTGCCTGGAGTATAGTAAACTCCTACGAGCAGTACTTC	CAWSIVNSYEQYF
TRBV6-5	TRBJ1-6	-	-	TGTGCCAGTGACCCGGCGGCGGGCTATAATTCACCCCTCCACTTT	CASDPAAGYNSPLHF
TRBV6-5	TRBJ2-5	-	TRBD1	TGTGCCAGCAGTTACTCGGGACAGAGTCAAGAGACCCAGTACTTC	CASSYSGQSQETQYF
TRBV19	TRBJ2-5	-	TRBD2	TGTGCCAGTAGCATCACCGGGACTAGCGGCCAAGAGACCCAGTACTTC	CASSITGTSGQETQYF
TRBV6-5	TRBJ1-3	-	TRBD1	TGTGCCAGCAGCCTGGGGACAGGGACTGGAAACACCATATATTTT	CASSLGTGTGNTIYF
TRBV19	TRBJ1-4	few	TRBD1	TGTGCCAGTAGTATCACAGGGGCCAGGGGTAATGAAAAACTGTTTTTT	CASSITGARGNEKLFF
TRBV27	TRBJ1-1	-	TRBD1	TGTGCCAGCAGTTGGGGACAGACGTGGACTGAAGCTTTCTTT	CASSWGQTWTEAFF
TRBV5-4	TRBJ2-7	-	TRBD1	TGTGCCAGCAGCTTAGATTGGACAGGCCCCTACGAGCAGTACTTC	CASSLDWTGPYEQYF
TRBV19	TRBJ1-4	-	-	TGTGCCAGTACCTCGTCCGAGACAGTTAATGAAAAACTGTTTTTT	CASTSSETVNEKLFF
TRBV15	TRBJ2-3	few	TRBD2	TGTGCCACCAGCAGAGACGCTAGCGGGGGGCCAAGCACAGATACGCAGTATTTT	CATSRDASGGPSTDTQYF
TRBV19	TRBJ1-2	-	TRBD1	TGTGCCAGTAGTATAGCCGCGACAGGGGGCGTCGATGGCTACACCTTC	CASSIAATGGVDGYTF
TRBV27	TRBJ1-2	medium-sized	-	TGTGCCAGCAGTTCAGGGGCGGTCTATGGCTACACCTTC	CASSSGAVYGYTF
TRBV21-1	TRBJ2-7	-	-	TGTGCCAGCAGCAAAGCTAATACAGGGGTTCTCTCCTACGAGCAGTACTTC	CASSKANTGVLSYEQYF
TRBV28	TRBJ1-2	-	TRBD1	TGTGCCAGCAGTTTGCGGACAGGGGTTGGCTACACCTTC	CASSLRTGVGYTF
TRBV4-3	TRBJ2-1	once	TRBD1	TGCGCCAGCAGCCAAGATACCGGGACAGGGTACAATGAGCAGTTCTTC	CASSQDTGTGYNEQFF
TRBV27	TRBJ1-3	few	-	TGTGCCAGCAGCCAAGGGCAGGGCACCATATATTTT	CASSQGQGTIYF
TRBV2	TRBJ1-4	-	TRBD1	TGTGCCAGCAGGGCGACAGGGACGGGAGAAAAACTGTTTTTT	CASRATGTGEKLFF
TRBV4-3	TRBJ2-6	few	-	TGCGCCAGCAGCCAAGTTACAGGCGCTGGGGCCAACGTCCTGACTTTC	CASSQVTGAGANVLTF
TRBV7-6	TRBJ1-5	-	TRBD1	TGTGCCAGCAGCTTAGATCCAGGGGGCGTAGGCAATCAGCCCCAGCATTTT	CASSLDPGGVGNQPQHF
TRBV7-3	TRBJ2-7	-	TRBD2	TGTGCCAGCAGCTCTAGCGGGGGGGCCCCCTACGAGCAGTACTTC	CASSSSGGAPYEQYF
TRBV5-4	TRBJ2-3	-	TRBD1	TGTGCCAGCAGCCCCTGGGGACAGGGGGATCGAGATACGCAGTATTTT	CASSPWGQGDRDTQYF
TRBV6-5	TRBJ2-6	-	-	TGTGCCAGCAGTTACGGGATGAGCGGTGGGGCCAACGTCCTGACTTTC	CASSYGMSGGANVLTF